The source of this TCR beta chain is a study of cytomegalovirus exposure and HLA in healthy donors. Points from the study as a whole: Differences between HLA loci emerged in a later analysis of TCR association rates, with DRB1 most and HLA-C fewest. Rare TCR sequences dominated, though some public TCRs recurred in many donors. Reported results showed that the classifier diagnosed cytomegalovirus status with high specificity and sensitivity.

Turning to this clone: Its antigen is undetermined.

Amplification used 60 Vbeta primers and 13 Jbeta primers. Repertoires were generated with immunoSEQ multiplex PCR, while TCRdb's copy carries only in-frame clones and drops some. Of some 240,000 clones listed, around nine tenths were seen once; the top ten hold about 1.8%. The origin of this receptor is a girl aged 2 to 10 in good health and CMV-seronegative. The sequenced sample was PBMCs.

The CDR3 spells CASSRWRGYEQYF. In DNA, the CDR3 is TGCGCCAGCAGCCGCTGGAGGGGCTACGAGCAGTACTTC. The chain recombines TRBV4-1 with TRBJ2-7, with D possibly TRBD2 on 6 matching bases. Germline V CDR1 and CDR2: MGHRA, YSYEKL. There are 13 residues in the CDR3. V lost 4 bases, J lost 3 bases, and 10 bases lay in between.